This TCR beta chain came from a study of T cells in localized non-small cell lung cancer. The V gene lost 1 base and the J gene lost 0 bases, with 10 bases spanning the gap. CDR3 size: 15 residues. CDR1 and CDR2 from the germline V gene are LNHDA and SQIVND (reference sequence). Of note for this clone: The target antigen is unknown.

Study-wide findings and caveats: Adjacent lung exhibited a median of about 56 among the 100 most abundant tumor clones.

Some clones are missing from TCRdb's copy, which holds only in-frame ones; the method was immunoSEQ multiplex PCR. The sample has about 25,000 clones; around 88% are singletons. The genes are TRBV19 and TRBJ2-7; D is unclear. The input for sequencing was peripheral blood mononuclear cells, taken before any cancer treatment. This TCR was recovered from a woman aged 35-75 years with stage III lung adenocarcinoma. The CDR3 DNA reads TGTGCCAGTAGTATAGCTCTCGACACCTCCTACGAGCAGTACTTC. Its protein product is CASSIALDTSYEQYF.